This T cell receptor beta chain emerged from a study of cytomegalovirus exposure and HLA in healthy donors. The V gene's germline CDR1 is MNHEY and CDR2 SVGAGI. The CDR3 spans 14 residues. J was trimmed by 4 bases and V by 5 bases; bases with no gene match: 6. Overall study results and limits: TCR beta V- and J-gene trimming, according to a later analysis, was linked to a missense DCLRE1C variant.

The table lists this clone with a count of one. What it binds is not known. Amplification used 60 Vbeta primers and 13 Jbeta primers. Measured with immunoSEQ multiplex PCR; TCRdb has only the in-frame clones, and not every one. The sample includes hundreds of thousands of clones, roughly 90% seen only once; the top ten take approximately 1%. The chain has TRBV6-5 and TRBJ2-3, with TRBD1 matching 7 bases. Input material: PBMCs. The TCR comes from a woman between 18 and 30 years old in good health and CMV-seronegative. The CDR3 region is CASSADRVSDTQYF. The CDR3 coding sequence is TGTGCCAGCAGTGCCGACAGGGTGTCAGATACGCAGTATTTT.